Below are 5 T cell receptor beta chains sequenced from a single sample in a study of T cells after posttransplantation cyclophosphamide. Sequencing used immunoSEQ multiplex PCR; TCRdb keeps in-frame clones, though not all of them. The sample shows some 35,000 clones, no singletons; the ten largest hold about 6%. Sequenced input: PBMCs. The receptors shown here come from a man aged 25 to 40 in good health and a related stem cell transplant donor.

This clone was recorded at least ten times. DNA for the CDR3: TGCAGCGTTGGTGGACAGGGCGCCTACAATGAGCAGTTCTTC. Translating it yields CSVGGQGAYNEQFF. The rearrangement uses TRBV29-1 and TRBJ2-1, with TRBD1 identical over 8 bases. V gave up 4 bases and J gave up 2 bases; unmatched junction bases: 4. Germline V CDR1 and CDR2: SQVTM, ANQGSEA. The CDR3 totals 14 residues.

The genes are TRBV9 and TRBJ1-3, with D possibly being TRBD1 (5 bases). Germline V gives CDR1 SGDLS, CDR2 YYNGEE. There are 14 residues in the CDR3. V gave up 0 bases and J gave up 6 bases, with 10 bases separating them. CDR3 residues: CASSVDRTSNTIYF. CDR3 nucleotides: TGTGCCAGCAGCGTAGACCGGACATCAAACACCATATATTTT. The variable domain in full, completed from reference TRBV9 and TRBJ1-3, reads DSGVTQTPKHLITATGQRVTLRCSPRSGDLSVYWYQQSLDQGLQFLIQYYNGEERAKGNILERFSAQQFPDLHSELNLSSLELGDSALYFCASSVDRTSNTIYFGEGSWLTVV.

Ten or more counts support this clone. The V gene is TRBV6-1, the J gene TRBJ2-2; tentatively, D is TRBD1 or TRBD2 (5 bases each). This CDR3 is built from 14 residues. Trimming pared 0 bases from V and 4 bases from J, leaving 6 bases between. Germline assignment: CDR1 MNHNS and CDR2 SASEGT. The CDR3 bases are TGTGCCAGCAGTGAAGCGAGGGGCACCGGGGAGCTGTTTTTT. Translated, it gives CASSEARGTGELFF.

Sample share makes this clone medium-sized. CDR3 sequence reads: CASSGRGSPLHF. As DNA, the CDR3 is TGTGCCAGCAGCGGGCGGGGTTCACCCCTCCACTTT. This sequence joins TRBV9 and TRBJ1-6; D is unresolved. The CDR3 extends over 12 amino acids. The V end was cut by 3 bases, the J end by 9 bases, with 7 bases between. Germline V lookup: CDR1 SGDLS, CDR2 YYNGEE.

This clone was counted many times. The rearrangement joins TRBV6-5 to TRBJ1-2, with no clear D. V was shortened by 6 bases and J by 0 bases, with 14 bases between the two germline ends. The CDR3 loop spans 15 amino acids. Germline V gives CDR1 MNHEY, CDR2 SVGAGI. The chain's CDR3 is CASRGTAATNYGYTF. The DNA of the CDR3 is TGTGCCAGCAGGGGTACCGCGGCGACTAACTATGGCTACACCTTC.